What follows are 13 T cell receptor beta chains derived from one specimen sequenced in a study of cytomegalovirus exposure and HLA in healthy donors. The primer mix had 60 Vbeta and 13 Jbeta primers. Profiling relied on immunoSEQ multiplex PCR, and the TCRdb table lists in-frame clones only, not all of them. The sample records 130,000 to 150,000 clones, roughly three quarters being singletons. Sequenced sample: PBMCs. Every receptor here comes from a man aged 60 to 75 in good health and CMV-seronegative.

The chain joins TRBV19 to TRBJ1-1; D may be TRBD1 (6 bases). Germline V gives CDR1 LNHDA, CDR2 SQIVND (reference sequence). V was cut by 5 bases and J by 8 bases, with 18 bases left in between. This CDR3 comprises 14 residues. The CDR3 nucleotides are TGTGCCAGTAGTTCGAACCGACAGGCCCAAGAAGCTTTCTTT. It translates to CASSSNRQAQEAFF.

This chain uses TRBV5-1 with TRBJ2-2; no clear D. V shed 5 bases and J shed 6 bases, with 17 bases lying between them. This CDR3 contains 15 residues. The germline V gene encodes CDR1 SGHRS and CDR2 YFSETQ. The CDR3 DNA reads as TGCGCCAGCAGAGCTGACTCCCTAGAAGCCGGGGAGCTGTTTTTT. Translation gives CASRADSLEAGELFF. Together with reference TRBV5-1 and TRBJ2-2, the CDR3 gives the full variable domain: KAGVTQTPRYLIKTRGQQVTLSCSPISGHRSVSWYQQTPGQGLQFLFEYFSETQRNKGNFPGRFSGRQFSNSRSEMNVSTLELGDSALYLCASRADSLEAGELFFGEGSRLTVL.

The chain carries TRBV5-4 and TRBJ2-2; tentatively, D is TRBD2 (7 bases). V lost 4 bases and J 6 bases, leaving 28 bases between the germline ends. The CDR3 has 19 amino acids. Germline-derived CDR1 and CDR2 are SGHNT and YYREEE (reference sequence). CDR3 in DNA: TGTGCCAGCAGCCCCGGGGGGCTGGGGGACTTTAACTCGGCCGGGGAGCTGTTTTTT. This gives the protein CASSPGGLGDFNSAGELFF. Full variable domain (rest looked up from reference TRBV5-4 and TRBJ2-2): ETGVTQSPTHLIKTRGQQVTLRCSSQSGHNTVSWYQQALGQGPQFIFQYYREEENGRGNFPPRFSGLQFPNYSSELNVNALELDDSALYLCASSPGGLGDFNSAGELFFGEGSRLTVL.

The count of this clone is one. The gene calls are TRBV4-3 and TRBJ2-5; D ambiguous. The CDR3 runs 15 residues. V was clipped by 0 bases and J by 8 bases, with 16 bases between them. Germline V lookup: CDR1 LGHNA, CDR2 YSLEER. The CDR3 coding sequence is TGCGCCAGCAGCCAAGATCTCGTACAGCCGATAACCCAGTACTTC. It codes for CASSQDLVQPITQYF.

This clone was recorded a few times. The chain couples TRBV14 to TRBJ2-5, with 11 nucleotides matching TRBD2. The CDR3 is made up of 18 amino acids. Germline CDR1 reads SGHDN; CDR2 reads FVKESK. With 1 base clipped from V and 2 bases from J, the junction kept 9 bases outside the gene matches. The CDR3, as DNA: TGTGCCAGCAGCCAAGGTCTAGCGGGAGGAAGCTTTCAAGAGACCCAGTACTTC. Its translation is CASSQGLAGGSFQETQYF.

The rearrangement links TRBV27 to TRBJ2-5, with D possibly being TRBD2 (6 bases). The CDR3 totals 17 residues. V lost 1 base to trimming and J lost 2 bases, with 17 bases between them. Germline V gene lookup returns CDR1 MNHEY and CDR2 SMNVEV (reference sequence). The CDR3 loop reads CASSLFRSRGLQETQYF. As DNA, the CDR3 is TGTGCCAGCAGTTTATTCCGTTCGCGGGGCCTTCAAGAGACCCAGTACTTC.

The CDR3 sequence is CASTEQGYYEQYF. The CDR3 DNA reads TGTGCCAGCACCGAACAGGGATACTACGAGCAGTACTTC. The chain links TRBV25-1 to TRBJ2-7; D may be TRBD1 (6 bases). This CDR3 comprises 13 residues. V was shortened by 7 bases and J by 3 bases, with 13 bases between the two germline ends. In germline, CDR1 is MGHDK, CDR2 SYGVNS.

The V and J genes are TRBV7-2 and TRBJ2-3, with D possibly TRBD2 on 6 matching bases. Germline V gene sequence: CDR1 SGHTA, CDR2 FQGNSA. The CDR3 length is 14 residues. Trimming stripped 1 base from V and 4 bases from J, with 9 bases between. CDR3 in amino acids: CASSLDASADTQYF. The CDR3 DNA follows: TGTGCCAGCAGCTTAGATGCTAGCGCAGATACGCAGTATTTT.

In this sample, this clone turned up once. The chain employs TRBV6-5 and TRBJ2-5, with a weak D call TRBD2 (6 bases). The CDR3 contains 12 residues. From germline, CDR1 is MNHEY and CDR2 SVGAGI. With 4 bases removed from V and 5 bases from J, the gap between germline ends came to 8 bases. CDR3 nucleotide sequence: TGTGCCAGCAGTTTGGGGAGGGAGACCCAGTACTTC. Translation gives CASSLGRETQYF.

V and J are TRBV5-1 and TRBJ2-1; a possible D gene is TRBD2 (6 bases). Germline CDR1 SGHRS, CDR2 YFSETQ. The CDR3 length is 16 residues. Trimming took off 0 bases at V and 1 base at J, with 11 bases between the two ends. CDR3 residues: CASSLVGGVSYNEQFF. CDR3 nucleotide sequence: TGCGCCAGCAGCTTGGTTGGCGGGGTTTCCTACAATGAGCAGTTCTTC.

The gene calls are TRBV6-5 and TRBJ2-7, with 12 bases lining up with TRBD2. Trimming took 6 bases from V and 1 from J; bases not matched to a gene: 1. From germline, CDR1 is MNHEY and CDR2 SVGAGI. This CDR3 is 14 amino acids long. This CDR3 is CASSLAGGSYEQYF. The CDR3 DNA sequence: TGTGCCAGCAGCCTAGCGGGAGGGTCCTACGAGCAGTACTTC.

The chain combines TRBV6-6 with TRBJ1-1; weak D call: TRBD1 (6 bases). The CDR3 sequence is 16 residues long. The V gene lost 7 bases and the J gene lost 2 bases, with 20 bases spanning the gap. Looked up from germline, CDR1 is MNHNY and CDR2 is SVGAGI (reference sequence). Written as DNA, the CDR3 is TGTGCCAGCATTCGTACGGGGGGCCGCCCAAACACTGAAGCTTTCTTT. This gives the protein CASIRTGGRPNTEAFF.

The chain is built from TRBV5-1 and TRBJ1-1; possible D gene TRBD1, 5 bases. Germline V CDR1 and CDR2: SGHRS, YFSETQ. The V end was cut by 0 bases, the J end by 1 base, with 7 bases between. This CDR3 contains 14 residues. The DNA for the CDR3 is TGCGCCAGCAGCTTGGCAGGGCAGAACACTGAAGCTTTCTTT. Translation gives CASSLAGQNTEAFF. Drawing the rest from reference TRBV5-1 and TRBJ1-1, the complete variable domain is KAGVTQTPRYLIKTRGQQVTLSCSPISGHRSVSWYQQTPGQGLQFLFEYFSETQRNKGNFPGRFSGRQFSNSRSEMNVSTLELGDSALYLCASSLAGQNTEAFFGQGTRLTVV.